Described below is a single T cell receptor (beta chain) sequence and its context. Repertoires were generated with immunoSEQ multiplex PCR, while TCRdb's copy carries only in-frame clones and drops some. The sample shows more than 90,000 clones, 80% to 90% of them seen only once. This specimen comes from a study of blood T cell repertoires in COVID-19. Study background: Italy, Spain and the United States were the sources of the convalescent and acute COVID-19 samples.

Trimming took 0 bases from V and 3 from J, leaving 12 bases between them. Germline CDR1 reads LGHNA; CDR2 reads YSLEER. The CDR3 consists of 16 residues. The sequencing sample was made of peripheral blood. The receptor was isolated from a man aged 35 to 55 with acute or convalescent COVID-19. The chain links TRBV4-3 to TRBJ1-3; the D gene is possibly TRBD1 (6 bases). The CDR3 DNA sequence: TGCGCCAGCAGCCAAGATTTGGCAGGGGTTGGAAACACCATATATTTT. It yields the protein CASSQDLAGVGNTIYF.